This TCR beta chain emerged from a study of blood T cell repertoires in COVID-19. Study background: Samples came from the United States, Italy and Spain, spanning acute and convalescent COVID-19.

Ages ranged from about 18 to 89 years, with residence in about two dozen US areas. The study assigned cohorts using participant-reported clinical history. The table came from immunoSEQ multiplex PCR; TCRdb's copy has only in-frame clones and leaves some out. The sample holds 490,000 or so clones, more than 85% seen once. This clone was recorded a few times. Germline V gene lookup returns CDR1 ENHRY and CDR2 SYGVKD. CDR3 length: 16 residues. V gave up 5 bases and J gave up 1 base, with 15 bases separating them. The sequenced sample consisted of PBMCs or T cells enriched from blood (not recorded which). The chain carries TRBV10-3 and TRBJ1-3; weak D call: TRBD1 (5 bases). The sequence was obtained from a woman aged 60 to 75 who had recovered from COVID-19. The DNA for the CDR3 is TGTGCCATCAGTAGCCAAGGGGTCGCATCTGGAAACACCATATATTTT. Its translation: CAISSQGVASGNTIYF.